This T cell receptor (beta chain) was captured by sequencing in a study of CD8+ T cells in alopecia areata. Germline-derived CDR1 and CDR2 are SNHLY and FYNNEI. This CDR3 contains 12 residues. V lost 9 bases and J 3 bases, leaving 8 bases between the germline ends. Points from the study as a whole: Scalp specimens additionally yield sequences from normal skin's resident alphabeta T cells. It was lesional scalp, especially alopecia totalis/universalis, that showed higher clonality than normal scalp.

After isolation, RNA underwent reverse transcription to generate cDNA as the sequencing template. Only in-frame clones appear in the TCRdb table, and some are missing; sequencing was by immunoSEQ multiplex PCR. The repertoire includes 120,000 or so clones, roughly 50% of them detected once, and 8% to 11% sits in the top ten. Concerning this clone: Antigen unknown.

Alopecia areata patients had lesional scalp punch biopsies and peripheral blood taken from them. This TCR was sampled from a human donor with alopecia areata. Specimen: NKG2D-low CD8+ T cells sorted from blood. This rearrangement joins TRBV2 to TRBJ2-2; a weak D match, TRBD1 (5 bases). The CDR3 is CARGQYTGELFF. CDR3 coding DNA: TGTGCCAGGGGGCAGTACACCGGGGAGCTGTTTTTT.